These 14 T cell receptor beta chains were sequenced from one sample in a study of radiotherapy plus CTLA-4 blockade in lung cancer. Sequencing was performed with immunoSEQ multiplex PCR; in TCRdb, only in-frame clones are kept and a portion is missing. In the table there are about 82,000 clones, approximately 79% of which are singletons. Sample: peripheral blood, taken from a patient treated with radiotherapy plus ipilimumab. The receptors stem from a human donor with non-small cell lung cancer that progressed on radiotherapy plus ipilimumab.

This rearrangement joins TRBV29-1 to TRBJ1-1; D is possibly TRBD1 (6 bases). Per the germline V gene, CDR1 is SQVTM and CDR2 is ANQGSEA. The CDR3 totals 13 residues. V was trimmed by 8 bases and J by 0 bases, leaving 13 bases between them. CDR3 amino acids: CSSSGHLNTEAFF. CDR3 in DNA: TGCAGCTCATCGGGACATTTGAACACTGAAGCTTTCTTT.

The V and J genes are TRBV7-8 and TRBJ1-5, with no clear D. The V end lost 5 bases, the J end lost 6 bases, and 14 bases lay between the germline ends. There are 14 residues in the CDR3. Germline V gene lookup returns CDR1 SGHVS and CDR2 FQNEAQ. The CDR3 region has the DNA TGTGCCAGCAGCGGCTCCGATGGCGGTCAGCCCCAGCATTTT. It encodes CASSGSDGGQPQHF. The full variable domain, rest sourced from reference TRBV7-8 and TRBJ1-5, is GAGVSQSPRYKVAKRGQDVALRCDPISGHVSLFWYQQALGQGPEFLTYFQNEAQLDKSGLPSDRFFAERPEGSVSTLKIQRTQQEDSAVYLCASSGSDGGQPQHFGDGTRLSIL.

Details on this clone: One junction end does not reproduce the germline sequence, and a read error may be involved. The CDR3 nucleotides read TGTGCCAGCAGGGAAGACAGGGGGCCCGTCTCCTACAATGAGCAGTTCTTC. This gives the protein CASREDRGPVSYNEQFF. V and J are TRBV6-1 and TRBJ2-1; 10 nucleotides align to TRBD1. This CDR3 is built from 17 residues. CDR1 and CDR2 from the germline V gene are MNHNS and SASEGT.

The J gene is TRBJ1-5, the V gene TRBV6-1; the match to TRBD1 covers 8 bases. The CDR3 totals 14 residues. Germline loops: CDR1 MNHNS, CDR2 SASEGT. V dropped 5 bases and J dropped 6; count of bases not matched to a gene: 6. In DNA, the CDR3 is TGTGCCAGCAGTCCCGACAGGGGAGCTCAGCCCCAGCATTTT. Translating it yields CASSPDRGAQPQHF.

The J gene is TRBJ1-6, the V gene TRBV9; 10 nucleotides align to TRBD1. This CDR3 contains 15 residues. CDR1 and CDR2 from the germline V gene are SGDLS and YYNGEE. J lost 10 bases, V lost 0 bases, and 4 bases had no gene match. The CDR3 bases are TGTGCCAGCAGCGTAGAGGACAGGGGGGGGTCACCCCTCCACTTT. Its protein is CASSVEDRGGSPLHF.

The chain carries TRBV6-5 and TRBJ1-5; D is possibly TRBD1 (6 bases). V lost 6 bases, J lost 2 bases, and 14 bases lay in between. This CDR3 region has 15 residues. Germline CDR1 and CDR2: MNHEY and SVGAGI. CDR3 coding DNA: TGTGCCAGCAGGCAAGGGGGTAGTCGCAATCAGCCCCAGCATTTT. Encoded protein: CASRQGGSRNQPQHF.

This clone occurred a few times. The rearrangement uses TRBV7-9 and TRBJ1-1; 7 bases fit TRBD1. After removal of 6 bases from V and 1 base from J, the junction contained 5 bases not matched to a gene. The V gene's germline CDR1 is SEHNR and CDR2 FQNEAQ (reference sequence). CDR3 size: 14 residues. Here the CDR3 reads CASRAGTANTEAFF. In DNA form, the CDR3 reads TGTGCCAGCAGGGCCGGGACAGCGAACACTGAAGCTTTCTTT.

The chain is built from TRBV6-1 and TRBJ2-7; tentatively, D is TRBD1 (5 bases). Germline-derived CDR1 and CDR2 are MNHNS and SASEGT. This CDR3 is 14 amino acids long. Trimming cost V 3 bases and J 2 bases, with 11 bases left between them. The CDR3 bases are TGTGCCAGCAGTGAGGCGGCCAGGGCCTACGAGCAGTACTTC. Translated: CASSEAARAYEQYF.

This sequence joins TRBV29-1 and TRBJ1-5; perhaps TRBD1 as D (5 bases). Deletions cut 0 bases from V and 6 bases from J, with 9 bases between. The length of the CDR3 is 13 residues. In germline, CDR1 is SQVTM, CDR2 ANQGSEA. CDR3 DNA: TGCAGCGTTGAAGAGGTTACAGGTCAGCCCCAGCATTTT. Amino acid sequence: CSVEEVTGQPQHF.

The V gene is TRBV27, the J gene TRBJ1-1; D uncertain. Per the germline V gene, CDR1 is MNHEY and CDR2 is SMNVEV (reference sequence). V was shortened by 2 bases and J by 6 bases, with 13 bases between the two germline ends. This CDR3 has 14 amino acids. CDR3 bases: TGTGCCAGCAGTTTAAATCAGCGAACCTCTGAAGCTTTCTTT. Translated: CASSLNQRTSEAFF.

V usage is TRBV5-4 and J usage is TRBJ1-1; D unclear. V gave up 1 base and J gave up 4 bases, with 11 bases separating them. This CDR3 is built from 14 residues. CDR1 and CDR2 from the germline V gene are SGHNT and YYREEE (reference sequence). The CDR3 DNA reads TGTGCCAGCAGCTTGATCGGTAGCTCCACTGAAGCTTTCTTT. It encodes CASSLIGSSTEAFF.

The V call is TRBV9, the J call TRBJ2-2, with TRBD2 identical over 7 bases. J was trimmed by 2 bases and V by 3 bases; bases with no gene match: 4. Germline V gene sequence: CDR1 SGDLS, CDR2 YYNGEE. The CDR3 sequence is 15 residues long. The DNA of the CDR3 is TGTGCCAGCAGCGCTAGCGGATCAAACACCGGGGAGCTGTTTTTT. This gives the protein CASSASGSNTGELFF.

This clone was seen a single time. The chain employs TRBV13 and TRBJ2-5, with 11 bases identical to TRBD1. The junction had 8 bases not matched to a gene; V was cut back by 5 bases and J by 3 bases. CDR1 is PRHDT and CDR2 is FYEKMQ in the germline V gene (reference sequence). The CDR3 contains 16 residues. The CDR3 sequence is CASSRGRDRGEETQYF. Written as DNA, the CDR3 is TGTGCCAGCAGCCGTGGGCGGGACAGGGGGGAAGAGACCCAGTACTTC.

The chain employs TRBV5-1 and TRBJ1-4; TRBD1 matches at 8 bases. The length of the CDR3 is 15 residues. The V gene's germline CDR1 is SGHRS and CDR2 YFSETQ. V lost 2 bases, J lost 6 bases, and 6 bases stayed unmatched. CDR3 nucleotides: TGCGCCAGCAGCTTCGGGGTGGGACAGGATGAAAAACTGTTTTTT. Amino acids: CASSFGVGQDEKLFF.